Sequencing of this T cell receptor beta chain was carried out in a study of blood T cell repertoires in COVID-19. Across the study: The cDNA or gDNA used as material had been derived from T cells, B-cell-depleted T cells, or PBMCs.

Germline V gene lookup returns CDR1 MNHNY and CDR2 SVGAGI (reference sequence). The CDR3 is 14 residues long. Losses at the gene ends were 2 bases for V and 7 bases for J; bases not matched to a gene: 5. In the original processing: Amplifying reference gene primers gave estimates of nucleated cell counts. Sequencing was performed with immunoSEQ multiplex PCR; in TCRdb, only in-frame clones are kept and a portion is missing. V and J calls and clone size follow that table, whereas D and trimming were derived from the DNA. The sample records 58,000 or so clones, 60% to 85% being singletons. The chain carries TRBV6-6 and TRBJ2-7; the match to TRBD2 covers 10 bases. The TCR comes from a human donor in a cohort sampled during active COVID-19. Sequenced sample: peripheral blood. The CDR3 DNA follows: TGTGCCAGCAGTTACGAGCGGGGGGGAAGGGAGCAGTACTTC. Its protein product is CASSYERGGREQYF.